The entry that follows covers one TCR beta chain sequence. The target antigen is unknown. This record belongs to a study of T cells in Graves' hyperthyroidism and ophthalmopathy. Broader study findings: Most thyroid clonotypes expanded above 0.001 were also detected in blood. Onset of ophthalmopathy came a median around 6.5 months after the model predicted it.

Amplified TCR beta CDR3 regions came from RNA transcripts. First-round RT-PCR targeting the TCR CDR3 was performed with the HTBI primer set. TCRdb processed the multiplex PCR reads anew with MiXCR; each CDR3 protein has one entry. This sample carries around 580,000 distinct CDR3 sequences, 46% of them seen once, and the ten largest clones take around 7.7%. Patients aged 18 to 65 had newly diagnosed hyperthyroidism lasting under 2 months. Deletions cut 5 bases from V and 1 base from J, with 8 bases between. The CDR3 covers 12 residues. Germline lookup yields CDR1 DFQATT and CDR2 SNEGSKA (reference sequence).

The chain has TRBV20-1 and TRBJ2-5; D remains ambiguous. Sequenced sample: peripheral blood or thyroid tissue (not recorded which). The TCR originated in a young woman with Graves' hyperthyroidism. The CDR3 nucleotides read TGCAGTGCTGGTCGAGCCCAAGAGACCCAGTACTTC. Amino acids: CSAGRAQETQYF.